This T cell receptor beta chain was sequenced during a study of T cell responses to AZD1222 COVID-19 vaccine. V dropped 3 bases and J dropped 2; count of bases not matched to a gene: 3. The germline gives CDR1 LNHDA, CDR2 SQIVND (reference sequence). CDR3 length: 15 amino acids. Study-wide results and limits: The repertoires were collected only after the peak T cell response. Seropositive at baseline were only six AZD1222 recipients.

Only in-frame clones appear in the TCRdb table, and some are missing; sequencing was by immunoSEQ multiplex PCR. The sample holds tens of thousands of clones, around three quarters seen once. Second-dose timings of about 4 or about 12 weeks were pooled. Points on this clone: The antigen is undetermined.

The chain carries TRBV19 and TRBJ1-5; the match to TRBD1 covers 8 bases. This sequence originates from an adult who received the AZD1222 COVID-19 vaccine. Sequencing was performed on peripheral blood, taken 28 days after the second AZD1222 dose. The CDR3 loop reads CASSMTGEGNQPQHF. The CDR3 DNA follows: TGTGCCAGTAGTATGACAGGGGAGGGCAATCAGCCCCAGCATTTT. The full variable domain, completed using reference TRBV19 and TRBJ1-5, is DGGITQSPKYLFRKEGQNVTLSCEQNLNHDAMYWYRQDPGQGLRLIYYSQIVNDFQKGDIAEGYSVSREKKESFPLTVTSAQKNPTAFYLCASSMTGEGNQPQHFGDGTRLSIL.